The 18 T cell receptor beta chains reported below all come from one sample, sequenced in a study of T cells in women clearing cervical HPV infection. Generated by immunoSEQ multiplex PCR, the TCRdb table keeps only in-frame clones and is missing some. The sample includes 25,000 to 35,000 clones. What was sequenced was blood buffy coat. Receptor source: a woman between 18 and 75 years old with a cervical HPV16 infection that either progressed to CIN3+ or cleared (not recorded which).

For this clone: The CDR3 is cut off 3 residues early in the read; its end comes from the germline J gene. This sequence joins TRBV7-9 and TRBJ1-2; D not resolved. The CDR3 consists of 13 residues. Trimming pared 3 bases from V and 3 bases from J, leaving 8 bases between. Germline-derived CDR1 and CDR2 are SEHNR and FQNEAQ (reference sequence). CDR3 DNA (partial): TGTGCCAGCAGCTTTGATTCGGACTATGGC. Its protein product is CASSFDSDYG. Given in full, the CDR3 is CASSFDSDYGYTF.

In regard to this clone: The sequenced fragment ends 3 residues before the CDR3 boundary, so the rest is inferred from the germline J gene. This chain joins TRBV6-7 and TRBJ2-5; TRBD1 aligns across 10 bases. TRBV6-7 is reported as an ORF; its role is uncertain. The CDR3 consists of 14 residues. V shed 11 bases, J shed 6 bases, and the junction held 12 bases outside the gene matches. The part of the CDR3 DNA that was read is TGTGCCCCCCCGAAGGGACAGGGGACAAAGACC. Protein product: CAPPKGQGTKT. The complete CDR3 sequence is CAPPKGQGTKTQYF.

Worth noting for this clone: The CDR3 end is not reached by the read, which stops 3 residues before it; the germline J gene fills it in. The rearrangement links TRBV2 to TRBJ2-7; 10 bases match TRBD1. The CDR3 contains 15 residues. Germline CDR1 and CDR2: SNHLY and FYNNEI. Trimming removed 5 bases from V and 3 bases from J; junction bases left unmatched: 7. CDR3 DNA, as far as it was read: TGTGCCAGCAGTATCGAGGGGACAGGGGTCTACGAG. It is translated as CASSIEGTGVYE. The CDR3, in full, reads CASSIEGTGVYEQYF.

On this clone itself: The read terminates 3 residues ahead of where the CDR3 ends, so the germline J gene completes it. The chain combines TRBV10-1 with TRBJ2-3; 13 positions agree with TRBD2. With V trimmed by 11 bases and J by 5 bases, 16 bases remained unmatched. Germline assignment: CDR1 WNHNN and CDR2 SYGVQD (reference sequence). This CDR3 comprises 17 residues. Here the CDR3 reads CAATPPPGLAGKDTQYF. CDR3 bases read: TGCGCCGCAACCCCTCCACCGGGACTAGCGGGGAAAGATACG.

Concerning this clone: The read ends 3 residues before the CDR3 terminus; that terminus is restored from the germline J gene. This chain links TRBV7-9 with TRBJ2-7; D may be TRBD1 (6 bases). This CDR3 contains 13 residues. Germline assignment: CDR1 SEHNR and CDR2 FQNEAQ (reference sequence). With 6 bases removed from V and 5 bases from J, the gap between germline ends came to 14 bases. The CDR3 DNA, read in part, is TGTGCCAGCAGGCCAGGGGTCGGCGACGAG. This codes for CASRPGVGDE. From start to end, the CDR3 is CASRPGVGDEQYF.

Notes on this clone: The read terminates 3 residues ahead of where the CDR3 ends, so the germline J gene completes it. The chain uses TRBV20-1 and TRBJ2-5; D is possibly TRBD2 (6 bases). Trimming removed 1 base at V and 0 bases at J, with 9 bases between. The V gene's germline CDR1 is DFQATT and CDR2 SNEGSKA (reference sequence). The CDR3 runs 14 residues. The DNA read from the CDR3 is TGCAGTGCTAGAGCCGGGGGAAACCAAGAGACC. Amino acid sequence: CSARAGGNQET. The whole CDR3 sequence is CSARAGGNQETQYF.

As regards this clone: The CDR3 end lies 3 residues beyond the end of the read and is filled in from the germline J gene. V usage is TRBV30 and J usage is TRBJ1-5, with TRBD1 as a possible D gene (5 bases). The germline V gene has CDR1 GTSNPN and CDR2 SVGIG (reference sequence). The CDR3 is made up of 16 amino acids. V lost 3 bases, J lost 1 base, and 16 bases lay in between. CDR3 DNA (partial): TGTGCCTGGAGACAGGCCGGGAGAGTAAGCAATCAGCCC. Amino acids: CAWRQAGRVSNQP. From start to end, the CDR3 is CAWRQAGRVSNQPQHF.

About this clone: The read finishes 3 residues shy of the CDR3 end, and the germline J gene is used to complete it. V usage is TRBV19 and J usage is TRBJ2-3; a weak D match, TRBD1 (6 bases). The CDR3 totals 13 residues. Germline V gene data show CDR1 as LNHDA and CDR2 as SQIVND (reference sequence). The CDR3 loop is CASSADSQETQYF. Partial CDR3 DNA: TGTGCCAGTAGTGCGGACAGCCAAGAGACG.

In regard to this clone: One end of the junction fails to match germline, which may point to a read error. The read stops 3 residues short of the end of the CDR3; the missing end is completed from the germline J gene. Other DNA sequences of this sample code for an identical CDR3. J is TRBJ1-1 and V is TRBV7-2; TRBD1 might be the D (6 bases). CDR1 is SGHTA, CDR2 FQGNSA, per germline. The CDR3 is 15 residues long. The CDR3: CASSFGGGRDTEAFF. The part of the CDR3 DNA that was read is TGTGCCAGCAGCTTTGGTGGGGGCCGGGACACTGAG.

Of note for this clone: One junction end disagrees with the germline gene, perhaps due to a read error. Read coverage stops 3 residues before the CDR3 terminus; the germline J gene supplies the remainder. This specimen includes other DNA sequences encoding the same CDR3. V and J are TRBV18 and TRBJ1-3, with 8 nucleotides matching TRBD1. CDR3 length equals 18 residues. Germline V gene data show CDR1 as KGHSH and CDR2 as LQKENI. This CDR3 reads CASSPPLGQAFSGNTIYF. CDR3 DNA, as far as it was read: TGTGCCAGCTCACCACCGTTGGGACAGGCTTTTTCTGGAAACACT.

With respect to this clone: The read terminates 3 residues before the CDR3 end, so the remaining end is supplied by the germline J gene. The rearrangement uses TRBV29-1 and TRBJ2-1; the D is unclear. CDR3 length equals 11 residues. The V gene's germline CDR1 is SQVTM and CDR2 ANQGSEA. The ends were cut back, 7 bases at V and 5 bases at J, with 9 bases in the middle. Incomplete CDR3 DNA: TGCAGCGGTAGAGTTAACAATGAG. Translation gives CSGRVNNE. The complete CDR3 protein is CSGRVNNEQFF.

Concerning this clone: The CDR3 goes on 3 residues after the read ends, and that part is filled in from the germline J gene. The chain carries TRBV11-3 and TRBJ2-1, with 7 positions matching TRBD1. The V gene end was trimmed by 0 bases and the J gene end by 6 bases; junction bases not matched to a gene: 5. CDR1 is SGHNT, CDR2 YENEEA, per germline. CDR3 length: 15 amino acids. Partial CDR3 DNA: TGTGCCAGCAGCTTAGATCTGGCAGGGGGCAATGAG. Translated, it gives CASSLDLAGGNE. The full CDR3 protein reads CASSLDLAGGNEQFF.

Note on this clone: The read halts 3 residues ahead of the CDR3 end, with the missing end drawn from the germline J gene. The J gene is TRBJ1-6, the V gene TRBV30, with D maybe TRBD1 (5 bases). Germline lookup yields CDR1 GTSNPN and CDR2 SVGIG (reference sequence). V was shortened by 1 base and J by 10 bases, with 8 bases between the two germline ends. The CDR3 totals 12 residues. CDR3 sequence: CAWSEGWSPLHF. The CDR3 bases that were read are TGTGCCTGGAGTGAGGGGTGGTCACCC. The variable domain in full, with the rest retrieved from reference TRBV30 and TRBJ1-6, is SQTIHQWPATLVQPVGSPLSLECTVEGTSNPNLYWYRQAAGRGLQLLFYSVGIGQISSEVPQNLSASRPQDRQFILSSKKLLLSDSGFYLCAWSEGWSPLHFGNGTRLTVT.

Comment on this clone: The CDR3 is cut off 3 residues early in the read; its end comes from the germline J gene. The chain uses TRBV7-8 and TRBJ1-6; D is unresolved. Per the germline V gene, CDR1 is SGHVS and CDR2 is FQNEAQ. The CDR3 has 17 amino acids. The ends were cut back, 1 base at V and 0 bases at J, with 10 bases in the middle. This CDR3 reads CASSLEGASSYNSPLHF. Partial CDR3 DNA: TGTGCCAGCAGCTTAGAAGGAGCGAGCTCCTATAATTCACCC.

The chain's CDR3 is CSARGGAGTRNNEQFF. CDR3 DNA (partial): TGCAGTGCTAGAGGAGGGGCCGGGACTAGAAATAATGAG. The V gene is TRBV20-1, the J gene TRBJ2-1; 8 nucleotides align to TRBD2. The read falls 3 residues short of the CDR3 end, and the missing part is taken from the germline J gene. The ends lost 1 base at V and 7 bases at J; junction bases unmatched: 12. The CDR3 contains 16 residues. Germline V lookup: CDR1 DFQATT, CDR2 SNEGSKA (reference sequence).

About this clone: The read comes to an end 3 residues before the CDR3 does, leaving the germline J gene to fill in the end. The chain recombines TRBV7-9 with TRBJ2-6; tentatively, D is TRBD1 or TRBD2 (5 bases each). With 2 bases removed from V and 4 bases from J, the gap between germline ends came to 9 bases. Germline V gene sequence: CDR1 SEHNR, CDR2 FQNEAQ (reference sequence). CDR3 size: 15 residues. The CDR3 is CASSLRGVGANVLTF. CDR3 DNA (partial): TGTGCCAGCAGCTTACGAGGGGTCGGGGCCAACGTC.

About this clone: The read gets to within 3 residues of the CDR3 end, and the germline J gene fills in the rest. The V call is TRBV20-1, the J call TRBJ2-7; 9 bases fit TRBD2. Germline CDR1 DFQATT, CDR2 SNEGSKA (reference sequence). The V segment lost 2 bases and the J segment 0 bases; nucleotides outside the gene matches: 5. CDR3 length equals 15 residues. The CDR3: CSARLLAGTSYEQYF. The sequenced CDR3 bases are TGCAGTGCTAGATTACTAGCGGGCACCTCCTACGAG.

Points on this clone: With the read ending 3 residues before the CDR3 end, the germline J gene is used to fill in that end. The genes are TRBV30 and TRBJ2-7, with TRBD2 matching over 7 bases. Per germline, CDR1 GTSNPN and CDR2 SVGIG (reference sequence). The CDR3 sequence is 12 residues long. V dropped 3 bases and J dropped 3; count of bases not matched to a gene: 2. This chain's CDR3 is CAWSRDYYEQYF. Incomplete CDR3 DNA: TGTGCCTGGAGCCGGGACTACTACGAG.